The 5 T cell receptor beta chains presented below share a single source sample, sequenced in a study of identical twins. TCRdb reprocessed the 5' RACE reads via MiXCR and lists one record per CDR3 protein. Altogether about 660,000 distinct CDR3 sequences are present, over 8.5% being singletons, with the ten largest covering approximately 0.96%. These data were also filed under a second study, of yellow fever vaccine responses in identical twins.

Sequencing input: PBMCs. These receptors were obtained from a woman aged 18-29 years in good health.

This clonotype was picked up many times. This rearrangement joins TRBV20-1 to TRBJ2-1, with 7 bases aligning to TRBD1. The CDR3 consists of 15 residues. CDR1 is DFQATT, CDR2 SNEGSKA, per germline (reference sequence). The V and J ends lost 6 bases and 0 bases, in that order; junction bases with no gene match: 8. The CDR3 DNA reads TGCAGTGCAATCACAGGGGACAACTCCTACAATGAGCAGTTCTTC. It yields the protein CSAITGDNSYNEQFF.

The genes are TRBV7-2 and TRBJ2-1; D might be TRBD1 (5 bases). CDR1 is SGHTA, CDR2 FQGNSA, per germline. V lost 4 bases to trimming and J lost 4 bases, with 11 bases between them. CDR3 length: 14 residues. DNA of the CDR3: TGTGCCAGCAGCTCCCCGACAGTATACAATGAGCAGTTCTTC. It codes for CASSSPTVYNEQFF.

This clonotype has a handful of counts. The chain has TRBV19 and TRBJ2-5; 7 nucleotides line up with TRBD1. This CDR3 region has 15 residues. The germline V gene has CDR1 LNHDA and CDR2 SQIVND (reference sequence). J gave up 2 bases and V 6 bases, and 9 bases lay outside the gene matches. CDR3 amino acids: CASRTGTVGQETQYF. DNA for the CDR3: TGTGCCAGTAGGACCGGGACAGTTGGTCAAGAGACCCAGTACTTC.

This clonotype turned up a few times. The rearrangement uses TRBV4-1 and TRBJ1-4; D remains unclear. Germline V gives CDR1 MGHRA, CDR2 YSYEKL. The germline V and J ends were trimmed by 1 base and 0 bases, with 9 bases remaining between them. The CDR3 length is 16 residues. The CDR3, as DNA: TGCGCCAGCAGCCAAGCGGCGGCTCCAACTAATGAAAAACTGTTTTTT. Its protein is CASSQAAAPTNEKLFF.

This clonotype was found a few times. The chain joins TRBV7-2 to TRBJ2-1; weak D call: TRBD2 (5 bases). The germline CDR1 and CDR2 sequences are SGHTA and FQGNSA. V was trimmed by 0 bases and J by 10 bases, leaving 16 bases between them. The CDR3 has 15 amino acids. The CDR3 DNA is TGTGCCAGCAGCTTAGCGATGGCTAGCTATTACGAGCAGTTCTTC. Amino acids: CASSLAMASYYEQFF.